The rows below give T cell receptor beta chains drawn from one sample of a study of cytomegalovirus exposure and HLA in healthy donors. Only in-frame clones appear in the TCRdb table, and some are missing; sequencing was by immunoSEQ multiplex PCR. The table shows some 120,000 clones, with 80% occurring only once. What was sequenced was PBMCs. The source of these receptors is a female donor in good health and CMV-seronegative. Each CDR3 is given with its conserved first and last residue. The order of the fields is D gene, clone size, J gene, V gene, CDR3 protein, CDR3 DNA. D genes are given only for firm matches. Expanded clones get a size class; other rows say once, few or many, or leave the size out.

d_call: .
clone_size: few
j_call: TRBJ2-7
v_call: TRBV19
cdr3_aa: CASSMGRASYEQYF
cdr3_nt: TGTGCCAGTAGTATGGGCAGGGCCTCTTACGAGCAGTACTTC

d_call: .
clone_size: .
j_call: TRBJ2-7
v_call: TRBV28
cdr3_aa: CASRLAGVGYEQYF
cdr3_nt: TGTGCCAGCAGGCTAGCAGGGGTCGGGTACGAGCAGTACTTC

d_call: .
clone_size: .
j_call: TRBJ2-5
v_call: TRBV7-8
cdr3_aa: CASSLIRGTGQETQYF
cdr3_nt: TGTGCCAGCAGCTTGATAAGGGGTACCGGCCAAGAGACCCAGTACTTC

d_call: TRBD1
clone_size: .
j_call: TRBJ1-4
v_call: TRBV7-7
cdr3_aa: CASSSGTGQKLFF
cdr3_nt: TGTGCTAGCAGCTCCGGGACAGGGCAAAAACTGTTTTTT

d_call: .
clone_size: .
j_call: TRBJ2-7
v_call: TRBV5-5
cdr3_aa: CASSGALPTYEQYF
cdr3_nt: TGTGCCAGCAGCGGGGCGTTACCGACCTACGAGCAGTACTTC

d_call: .
clone_size: .
j_call: TRBJ2-6
v_call: TRBV4-2
cdr3_aa: CASSQALTRGRSGANGLTF
cdr3_nt: TGTGCCAGCAGCCAAGCCCTGACACGGGGGAGATCTGGGGCCAACGGCCTGACTTTC

d_call: .
clone_size: once
j_call: TRBJ2-7
v_call: TRBV18
cdr3_aa: CASSPGDREVYEQYF
cdr3_nt: TGTGCCAGCTCACCAGGTGACAGGGAGGTCTACGAGCAGTACTTC

d_call: TRBD1
clone_size: .
j_call: TRBJ2-7
v_call: TRBV10-3
cdr3_aa: CATGGGQGSSSSYEQYF
cdr3_nt: TGTGCCACTGGAGGAGGACAGGGGTCCTCTAGCTCCTACGAGCAGTACTTC

d_call: TRBD2
clone_size: .
j_call: TRBJ2-5
v_call: TRBV9
cdr3_aa: CASSTRASGSSETQYF
cdr3_nt: TGTGCCAGCAGCACCCGCGCTAGCGGGAGTTCGGAGACCCAGTACTTC

d_call: TRBD1
clone_size: .
j_call: TRBJ2-1
v_call: TRBV7-3
cdr3_aa: CASSPDRGSYNEQFF
cdr3_nt: TGTGCCAGCAGCCCCGACAGGGGCTCCTACAATGAGCAGTTCTTC

d_call: .
clone_size: once
j_call: TRBJ2-2
v_call: TRBV28
cdr3_aa: CASRRDTGELFF
cdr3_nt: TGTGCCAGCAGACGGGATACCGGGGAGCTGTTTTTT

d_call: .
clone_size: .
j_call: TRBJ1-2
v_call: TRBV28
cdr3_aa: CASRSPGAGGYTF
cdr3_nt: TGTGCCAGCAGGTCCCCTGGGGCCGGTGGCTACACCTTC

d_call: TRBD2
clone_size: once
j_call: TRBJ2-7
v_call: TRBV19
cdr3_aa: CASSRPGTSGTYEQYF
cdr3_nt: TGTGCCAGTAGTAGACCCGGGACTAGCGGAACCTACGAGCAGTACTTC

d_call: .
clone_size: .
j_call: TRBJ2-3
v_call: TRBV7-2
cdr3_aa: CASSFPSTDTQYF
cdr3_nt: TGTGCCAGCAGCTTCCCTAGCACAGATACGCAGTATTTT

d_call: TRBD1
clone_size: once
j_call: TRBJ1-1
v_call: TRBV30
cdr3_aa: CAWRRGDRVTEAFF
cdr3_nt: TGTGCCTGGAGGAGGGGGGACAGGGTCACTGAAGCTTTCTTT

d_call: .
clone_size: .
j_call: TRBJ1-1
v_call: TRBV4-1
cdr3_aa: CASSQGTEAFF
cdr3_nt: TGCGCCAGCAGCCAAGGGACAGAAGCTTTCTTT

d_call: .
clone_size: .
j_call: TRBJ2-2
v_call: TRBV30
cdr3_aa: CAWSQVPGELFF
cdr3_nt: TGTGCCTGGAGTCAGGTACCCGGGGAGCTGTTTTTT

d_call: TRBD1
clone_size: few
j_call: TRBJ1-1
v_call: TRBV18
cdr3_aa: CASSPMTGGVAEAFF
cdr3_nt: TGTGCCAGCTCACCGATGACAGGGGGCGTCGCTGAAGCTTTCTTT

d_call: TRBD1
clone_size: .
j_call: TRBJ1-1
v_call: TRBV2
cdr3_aa: CASSRQGQRAFF
cdr3_nt: TGTGCCAGCAGCCGACAGGGACAGAGGGCTTTCTTT

d_call: TRBD1
clone_size: .
j_call: TRBJ2-3
v_call: TRBV6-5
cdr3_aa: CASSRDRAGDTQYF
cdr3_nt: TGTGCCAGCAGCCGCGACAGGGCCGGAGATACGCAGTATTTT

d_call: .
clone_size: .
j_call: TRBJ2-5
v_call: TRBV7-9
cdr3_aa: CASSEAVGSWQETQYF
cdr3_nt: TGTGCCAGCAGCGAGGCGGTTGGGAGTTGGCAAGAGACCCAGTACTTC

d_call: .
clone_size: .
j_call: TRBJ2-2
v_call: TRBV18
cdr3_aa: CASSPVAGELFF
cdr3_nt: TGTGCCAGCTCGCCGGTTGCCGGGGAGCTGTTTTTT

d_call: TRBD1
clone_size: .
j_call: TRBJ1-2
v_call: TRBV27
cdr3_aa: CASSFIRGYGYTF
cdr3_nt: TGTGCCAGCAGTTTCATCAGGGGGTATGGCTACACCTTC

d_call: TRBD1
clone_size: .
j_call: TRBJ2-7
v_call: TRBV27
cdr3_aa: CASKLRGPNNGAYEQYF
cdr3_nt: TGTGCCAGCAAACTCAGGGGGCCCAATAACGGCGCGTACGAGCAGTACTTC

d_call: .
clone_size: .
j_call: TRBJ2-3
v_call: TRBV5-1
cdr3_aa: CASSRGEAAGTDTQYF
cdr3_nt: TGCGCCAGCAGCCGGGGAGAGGCCGCGGGCACAGATACGCAGTATTTT

d_call: .
clone_size: few
j_call: TRBJ1-1
v_call: TRBV5-1
cdr3_aa: CASSREGGPEAFF
cdr3_nt: TGCGCCAGCAGCCGGGAAGGGGGTCCTGAAGCTTTCTTT

d_call: .
clone_size: .
j_call: TRBJ1-2
v_call: TRBV5-4
cdr3_aa: CASSSQGINYGYTF
cdr3_nt: TGTGCCAGCAGCTCACAGGGCATCAACTATGGCTACACCTTC

d_call: TRBD1
clone_size: .
j_call: TRBJ1-1
v_call: TRBV6-5
cdr3_aa: CASRSGTGRTEAFF
cdr3_nt: TGTGCCAGCAGGTCCGGGACAGGGAGGACTGAAGCTTTCTTT

d_call: TRBD1
clone_size: .
j_call: TRBJ1-1
v_call: TRBV4-2
cdr3_aa: CASSQPGRNRGAEAFF
cdr3_nt: TGTGCCAGCAGCCAACCAGGCCGGAACAGGGGGGCCGAAGCTTTCTTT

d_call: .
clone_size: once
j_call: TRBJ1-1
v_call: TRBV6-1
cdr3_aa: CASSPQGLRSEAFF
cdr3_nt: TGTGCCAGCAGCCCACAGGGATTGAGGTCTGAAGCTTTCTTT

d_call: .
clone_size: .
j_call: TRBJ1-2
v_call: TRBV20-1
cdr3_aa: CSAWSQGQFTF
cdr3_nt: TGCAGTGCGTGGTCGCAGGGGCAGTTCACCTTC

d_call: .
clone_size: .
j_call: TRBJ1-6
v_call: TRBV27
cdr3_aa: CASSSGLLSSPLHF
cdr3_nt: TGTGCCAGCAGTTCCGGACTGCTCAGTTCACCCCTCCACTTT

d_call: TRBD1
clone_size: .
j_call: TRBJ2-1
v_call: TRBV6-1
cdr3_aa: CATSPKTGGRNEQFF
cdr3_nt: TGTGCCACTTCTCCCAAGACAGGGGGCCGGAATGAGCAGTTCTTC

d_call: .
clone_size: .
j_call: TRBJ2-1
v_call: TRBV9
cdr3_aa: CASSAREHEQFF
cdr3_nt: TGTGCCAGCAGCGCCCGAGAGCATGAGCAGTTCTTC

d_call: TRBD2
clone_size: .
j_call: TRBJ2-5
v_call: TRBV5-1
cdr3_aa: CASSLALLADQETQYF
cdr3_nt: TGCGCCAGCAGCTTGGCCCTACTAGCGGACCAAGAGACCCAGTACTTC

d_call: .
clone_size: .
j_call: TRBJ1-2
v_call: TRBV5-1
cdr3_aa: CASSGEGHSSSRYTF
cdr3_nt: TGCGCCAGCAGCGGGGAGGGTCACAGCTCTAGTCGCTACACCTTC

d_call: TRBD2
clone_size: .
j_call: TRBJ2-1
v_call: TRBV4-1
cdr3_aa: CASSQESGTSGSFYNEQFF
cdr3_nt: TGCGCCAGCAGCCAAGAATCGGGGACTAGCGGGAGCTTCTACAATGAGCAGTTCTTC

d_call: .
clone_size: .
j_call: TRBJ2-3
v_call: TRBV2
cdr3_aa: CASTGRRDTQYF
cdr3_nt: TGTGCCAGCACAGGGAGGCGAGATACGCAGTATTTT

d_call: .
clone_size: .
j_call: TRBJ2-3
v_call: TRBV28
cdr3_aa: CASSLLGAQSGDTQYF
cdr3_nt: TGTGCCAGCAGTCTGTTAGGGGCGCAGTCGGGAGATACGCAGTATTTT

d_call: TRBD1
clone_size: few
j_call: TRBJ2-6
v_call: TRBV10-3
cdr3_aa: CASVGQRLGANVLTF
cdr3_nt: TGTGCCAGTGTGGGACAGCGTCTTGGAGCCAACGTCCTGACTTTC

d_call: .
clone_size: .
j_call: TRBJ1-5
v_call: TRBV19
cdr3_aa: CASSILDRANQPQHF
cdr3_nt: TGTGCCAGTAGTATCTTGGACAGAGCGAATCAGCCCCAGCATTTT

d_call: .
clone_size: .
j_call: TRBJ1-1
v_call: TRBV19
cdr3_aa: CASSFRRNTEAFF
cdr3_nt: TGTGCCAGTAGTTTCCGTAGGAACACTGAAGCTTTCTTT

d_call: .
clone_size: .
j_call: TRBJ2-3
v_call: TRBV5-1
cdr3_aa: CASSLDSTDTQYF
cdr3_nt: TGCGCCAGCAGCCTGGACTCCACAGATACGCAGTATTTT

d_call: .
clone_size: .
j_call: TRBJ2-5
v_call: TRBV5-4
cdr3_aa: CASSLEGRLETQYF
cdr3_nt: TGTGCCAGCAGCTTGGAGGGGAGGTTGGAGACCCAGTACTTC

d_call: .
clone_size: once
j_call: TRBJ1-5
v_call: TRBV27
cdr3_aa: CASGGSNQPQHF
cdr3_nt: TGTGCCAGCGGAGGGAGCAATCAGCCCCAGCATTTT

d_call: TRBD1
clone_size: once
j_call: TRBJ2-7
v_call: TRBV2
cdr3_aa: CASSAGTGVTYEQYF
cdr3_nt: TGTGCCAGCAGTGCAGGGACAGGGGTTACCTACGAGCAGTACTTC

d_call: TRBD1
clone_size: .
j_call: TRBJ1-1
v_call: TRBV15
cdr3_aa: CATSRGQIQTTEAFF
cdr3_nt: TGTGCCACCAGCAGGGGACAGATTCAGACCACTGAAGCTTTCTTT

d_call: TRBD2
clone_size: .
j_call: TRBJ2-7
v_call: TRBV10-3
cdr3_aa: CAISEGAGGSSYEQYF
cdr3_nt: TGTGCCATCAGTGAGGGGGCGGGGGGAAGCTCCTACGAGCAGTACTTC

d_call: TRBD2
clone_size: .
j_call: TRBJ2-1
v_call: TRBV18
cdr3_aa: CASSRLAEVDEQFF
cdr3_nt: TGTGCCAGCTCCCGACTAGCAGAGGTCGATGAGCAGTTCTTC

d_call: TRBD2
clone_size: .
j_call: TRBJ2-3
v_call: TRBV28
cdr3_aa: CASSSRIAGVKRDTQYF
cdr3_nt: TGTGCCAGCAGTTCCCGAATAGCGGGAGTTAAAAGGGATACGCAGTATTTT

d_call: .
clone_size: .
j_call: TRBJ2-4
v_call: TRBV5-1
cdr3_aa: CASSLGTLLAKNIQYF
cdr3_nt: TGCGCCAGCAGCCTAGGGACACTTCTAGCCAAAAACATTCAGTACTTC

d_call: .
clone_size: .
j_call: TRBJ1-1
v_call: TRBV5-1
cdr3_aa: CASRLRVMNTEAFF
cdr3_nt: TGCGCCAGCAGGCTCAGGGTTATGAACACTGAAGCTTTCTTT

d_call: .
clone_size: .
j_call: TRBJ1-5
v_call: TRBV6-5
cdr3_aa: CASSYRESNQPQHF
cdr3_nt: TGTGCCAGCAGTTACCGGGAGAGCAATCAGCCCCAGCATTTT

d_call: TRBD1
clone_size: .
j_call: TRBJ1-5
v_call: TRBV2
cdr3_aa: CASSAGQGASQPQHF
cdr3_nt: TGTGCCAGCAGTGCAGGGCAGGGGGCTAGTCAGCCCCAGCATTTT

d_call: TRBD2
clone_size: .
j_call: TRBJ2-7
v_call: TRBV13
cdr3_aa: CASSLGLAREQYF
cdr3_nt: TGTGCCAGCAGCCTGGGACTAGCGCGCGAGCAGTACTTC

d_call: TRBD1
clone_size: .
j_call: TRBJ1-5
v_call: TRBV6-1
cdr3_aa: CASSSDRANQPQHF
cdr3_nt: TGTGCCAGCAGTTCAGACAGGGCAAACCAGCCCCAGCATTTT

d_call: .
clone_size: .
j_call: TRBJ1-2
v_call: TRBV16
cdr3_aa: CASSIERSSYGYTF
cdr3_nt: TGTGCCAGCAGCATCGAAAGGAGTAGCTATGGCTACACCTTC

d_call: .
clone_size: few
j_call: TRBJ2-5
v_call: TRBV11-2
cdr3_aa: CASSGVGHLNQYF
cdr3_nt: TGTGCCAGCAGCGGGGTAGGACATTTGAACCAGTACTTC